This TCR beta chain emerged from a study of shared clonotypes between healthy human individuals. Study-level background: Each donor had three CD4 naive, three CD4 memory, two CD8 naive and one CD8 memory plate.

General study points: Incomplete sequencing of sorted subsets was indicated by rarefaction despite large depth. Larger estimated richness was generally seen in naive subsets than in memory subsets.

Assay used: immunoSEQ multiplex PCR; TCRdb lists only in-frame clones, some missing. In the table there are hundreds of thousands of clones, around 97% of which are singletons. The germline V gene encodes CDR1 MDHEN and CDR2 SYDVKM. Trimming removed 4 bases at V and 8 bases at J, with 20 bases between. CDR3 size: 16 residues. CD4+ cells yielded CD45RA+ naive and CD45RA-negative memory subsets. In the case of this clone: Its antigen is as yet unknown.

This chain uses TRBV28 with TRBJ1-4; the D gene is possibly TRBD1 (6 bases). The sample taken for sequencing was naive CD4+ T cells sorted from blood. Subset of the sample: CD45RA+ positively selected. This sequence was found in a woman under 40 in good health. The CDR3 DNA is TGTGCCAGCAGTTCGAATGGGGGCCAAGCGGGAGAAAAACTGTTTTTT. As protein: CASSSNGGQAGEKLFF.